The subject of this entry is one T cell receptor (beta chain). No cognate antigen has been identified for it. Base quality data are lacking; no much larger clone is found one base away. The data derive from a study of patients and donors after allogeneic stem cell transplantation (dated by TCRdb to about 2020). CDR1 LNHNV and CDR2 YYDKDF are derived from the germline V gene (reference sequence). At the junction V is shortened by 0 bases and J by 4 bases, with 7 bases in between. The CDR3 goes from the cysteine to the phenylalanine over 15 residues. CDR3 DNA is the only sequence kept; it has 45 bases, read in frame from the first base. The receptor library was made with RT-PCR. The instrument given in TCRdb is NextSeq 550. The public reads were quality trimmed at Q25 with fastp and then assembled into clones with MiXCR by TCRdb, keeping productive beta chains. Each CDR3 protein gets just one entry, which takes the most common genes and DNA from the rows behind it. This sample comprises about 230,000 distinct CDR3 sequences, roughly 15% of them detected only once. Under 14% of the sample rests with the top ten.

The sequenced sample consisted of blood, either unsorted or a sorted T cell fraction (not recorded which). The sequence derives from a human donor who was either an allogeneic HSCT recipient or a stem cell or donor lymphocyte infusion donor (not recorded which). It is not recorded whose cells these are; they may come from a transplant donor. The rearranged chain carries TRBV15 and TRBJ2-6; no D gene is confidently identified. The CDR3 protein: CATSRDYRGANVLTF. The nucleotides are TGTGCCACCAGCAGAGATTATCGAGGGGCCAACGTCCTGACTTTC.